The 25 T cell receptor beta chains below were found in one sample sequenced in a study of blood T cell repertoires in COVID-19. Only in-frame clones appear in the TCRdb table, and some are missing; sequencing was by immunoSEQ multiplex PCR. The sample contains over 350,000 clones, roughly 90% of which appear only once. Specimen: PBMCs or T cells enriched from blood (not recorded which). All receptors come from a woman in her twenties or thirties with acute COVID-19.

The genes are TRBV5-4 and TRBJ1-2, with 7 bases identical to TRBD1. The CDR3 sequence is 14 residues long. CDR1 and CDR2 (germline): SGHNT, YYREEE (reference sequence). V dropped 0 bases and J dropped 4; count of bases not matched to a gene: 3. The DNA of the CDR3 is TGTGCCAGCAGCTTGGAGACAGGGCCCTATGGCTACACCTTC. Protein product: CASSLETGPYGYTF. Full variable domain (missing parts from reference TRBV5-4 and TRBJ1-2): ETGVTQSPTHLIKTRGQQVTLRCSSQSGHNTVSWYQQALGQGPQFIFQYYREEENGRGNFPPRFSGLQFPNYSSELNVNALELDDSALYLCASSLETGPYGYTFGSGTRLTVV.

This chain uses TRBV24-1 with TRBJ2-1, with 8 bases that match TRBD2. The germline V gene has CDR1 KGHDR and CDR2 SFDVKD. J gave up 0 bases and V 5 bases, and 5 bases lay outside the gene matches. This CDR3 region has 16 residues. The CDR3 spells CATSARRGGSYNEQFF. In DNA, the CDR3 is TGTGCCACCAGTGCCCGCCGGGGGGGCTCCTACAATGAGCAGTTCTTC.

The chain joins TRBV24-1 to TRBJ1-2; weak D call: TRBD1 (6 bases). V was trimmed by 5 bases and J by 8 bases, leaving 14 bases between them. The CDR3 has 13 residues. Germline assignment: CDR1 KGHDR and CDR2 SFDVKD. The DNA of the CDR3 is TGTGCCACCAGTGTTAGCAGGGGTGCCGGCTACACCTTC. Encoded protein: CATSVSRGAGYTF.

The chain employs TRBV6-5 and TRBJ2-1; the match to TRBD1 covers 8 bases. Germline CDR1 reads MNHEY; CDR2 reads SVGAGI. V lost 11 bases and J lost 6; bases outside the gene matches: 9. This CDR3 has 13 amino acids. CDR3 DNA: TGTGCCGCCTCCGGGACAGGAGGCAATGAGCAGTTCTTC. It is translated as CAASGTGGNEQFF.

V and J are TRBV6-2 or TRBV6-3 and TRBJ2-7; D perhaps matches TRBD2 (6 bases). Trimming shortened V by 5 bases and J by 4 bases, and 12 bases separated the two germline ends. The CDR3 covers 13 residues. Germline CDR1 and CDR2: MNHEY and SVGEGT. The CDR3 loop reads CASSPTGGYEQYF. The DNA of the CDR3 is TGTGCCAGCAGTCCGACTGGGGGGTACGAGCAGTACTTC.

This clone was found a few times. The V and J genes are TRBV5-1 and TRBJ2-7; 9 bases fit TRBD1. CDR1 and CDR2 from the germline V gene are SGHRS and YFSETQ. J was trimmed by 5 bases and V by 4 bases; bases with no gene match: 7. The CDR3 length is 14 residues. CDR3 loop: CASSLGQGKNEQYF. The CDR3 DNA reads TGCGCCAGCAGCCTGGGACAGGGTAAGAACGAGCAGTACTTC.

This chain connects TRBV7-9 to TRBJ2-3, with a weak D call TRBD2 (5 bases). CDR1 is SEHNR and CDR2 is FQNEAQ in the germline V gene (reference sequence). This CDR3 region has 18 residues. Trimming pared 1 base from V and 5 bases from J, leaving 22 bases between. CDR3 nucleotides: TGTGCCAGCAGCTTAGGGTGGTGGATGGACGGGGAAGGAGATACGCAGTATTTT. Protein: CASSLGWWMDGEGDTQYF.

This clone was seen a few times. Other DNA variants within this sample encode the same CDR3. The rearrangement joins TRBV29-1 to TRBJ2-7; the match to TRBD1 covers 8 bases. With 5 bases clipped from V and 2 bases from J, the junction kept 2 bases outside the gene matches. CDR3 length equals 12 residues. The germline CDR1 and CDR2 sequences are SQVTM and ANQGSEA. The CDR3 here is CSVLTGAYEQYF. The CDR3 DNA reads as TGCAGCGTTCTGACAGGGGCCTACGAGCAGTACTTC.

This chain uses TRBV11-1 with TRBJ1-2; no reliable D call. The CDR3 is made up of 13 amino acids. Trimming shortened V by 5 bases and J by 5 bases, and 12 bases separated the two germline ends. Germline CDR1 is SGHAT and CDR2 is FQDESV (reference sequence). For the CDR3, the DNA is TGTGCCAGCAGCGCGAGTCCTATTTATGGCTACACCTTC. This translates into CASSASPIYGYTF.

In DNA form, the CDR3 reads TGTGCCAGCAGCTTAGGCGGACAGGGGGCGATGTATGGCTACACCTTC. It codes for CASSLGGQGAMYGYTF. The rearrangement links TRBV7-9 to TRBJ1-2, with 11 bases identical to TRBD1. The CDR3 covers 16 residues. Germline values: CDR1 SEHNR, CDR2 FQNEAQ (reference sequence). V lost 1 base and J lost 5; bases outside the gene matches: 6.

CDR3 in amino acids: CASSPRFSGAGGSPLHF. The CDR3 nucleotides are TGTGCCAGCAGCCCCCGATTTTCTGGGGCAGGGGGATCACCCCTCCACTTT. The rearrangement links TRBV7-9 to TRBJ1-6; 7 bases fit TRBD1. V dropped 5 bases and J dropped 10; count of bases not matched to a gene: 17. The germline gives CDR1 SEHNR, CDR2 FQNEAQ (reference sequence). The CDR3 has 17 amino acids. Looking up the rest from reference TRBV7-9 and TRBJ1-6 gives the full variable domain: DTGVSQNPRHKITKRGQNVTFRCDPISEHNRLYWYRQTLGQGPEFLTYFQNEAQLEKSRLLSDRFSAERPKGSFSTLEIQRTEQGDSAMYLCASSPRFSGAGGSPLHFGNGTRLTVT.

The chain employs TRBV30 and TRBJ1-1; perhaps TRBD1 as D (6 bases). V was cut by 2 bases and J by 2 bases, with 15 bases left in between. Germline loops: CDR1 GTSNPN, CDR2 SVGIG (reference sequence). The CDR3 has 15 residues. CDR3 in DNA: TGTGCCTGGAGTAAAGGGGGACACCCTAACACTGAAGCTTTCTTT. It is translated as CAWSKGGHPNTEAFF.

This clone was counted once. CDR3 in amino acids: CASSQALGNTGELFF. The CDR3 DNA reads TGTGCCAGCAGCCAAGCCTTGGGCAACACCGGGGAGCTGTTTTTT. This sequence joins TRBV14 and TRBJ2-2; D remains unclear. The CDR3 contains 15 residues. V gave up 1 base and J gave up 2 bases, with 8 bases separating them. Germline assignment: CDR1 SGHDN and CDR2 FVKESK. The full variable domain, in which reference TRBV14 and TRBJ2-2 provide the parts outside the CDR3, is EAGVTQFPSHSVIEKGQTVTLRCDPISGHDNLYWYRRVMGKEIKFLLHFVKESKQDESGMPNNRFLAERTGGTYSTLKVQPAELEDSGVYFCASSQALGNTGELFFGEGSRLTVL.

This CDR3 is CSVEDPTAAYGYTF. The CDR3 DNA follows: TGCAGCGTTGAAGATCCGACAGCTGCCTATGGCTACACCTTC. The rearrangement uses TRBV29-1 and TRBJ1-2; the D gene is possibly TRBD1 (5 bases). V lost 0 bases to trimming and J lost 4 bases, with 12 bases between them. Germline loops: CDR1 SQVTM, CDR2 ANQGSEA. CDR3 size: 14 residues.

The chain recombines TRBV4-1 with TRBJ2-2; 9 positions agree with TRBD1. This CDR3 spans 16 amino acids. In germline, CDR1 is MGHRA, CDR2 YSYEKL. The V and J ends lost 6 bases and 3 bases, in that order; junction bases with no gene match: 8. DNA of the CDR3: TGCGCCAGCAGTCATACAGGGGGCGCGTACACCGGGGAGCTGTTTTTT. Translating it yields CASSHTGGAYTGELFF.

The rearrangement joins TRBV15 to TRBJ1-2; perhaps TRBD1 as D (6 bases). CDR1 and CDR2 from the germline V gene are LNHNV and YYDKDF (reference sequence). The CDR3 sequence is 14 residues long. V shed 3 bases and J shed 6 bases, with 14 bases lying between them. The CDR3 DNA reads TGTGCCACCAGCAGCAGCAGGGGCTATGATGGCTACACCTTC. Translation gives CATSSSRGYDGYTF.

The genes are TRBV5-6 and TRBJ2-7; tentative D call: TRBD1 (6 bases). CDR1 and CDR2 (germline): SGHDT, YYEEEE. This CDR3 is 13 amino acids long. The V and J ends lost 7 bases and 5 bases respectively, with 16 bases between them. The CDR3 bases are TGTGCCAGCGGCGACAGGTCCTACCACGAGCAGTACTTC. Amino acid sequence: CASGDRSYHEQYF.

The J gene is TRBJ1-3, the V gene TRBV2, with unresolved D. Trimming pared 8 bases from V and 6 bases from J, leaving 23 bases between. Germline V CDR1 and CDR2: SNHLY, FYNNEI. This CDR3 is 16 amino acids long. The CDR3 coding sequence is TGTGCCAGCGCCAAGGTATTAGGCAGACTGGCAAACACCATATATTTT. The encoded protein is CASAKVLGRLANTIYF.

The chain is built from TRBV19 and TRBJ2-1; 10 nucleotides line up with TRBD1. The CDR3 runs to 16 residues. In germline, CDR1 is LNHDA, CDR2 SQIVND (reference sequence). V lost 4 bases and J lost 6; bases outside the gene matches: 9. CDR3 sequence reads: CASSTRDRGMGNEQFF. CDR3 coding DNA: TGTGCCAGTAGTACACGGGACAGGGGAATGGGCAATGAGCAGTTCTTC.

The gene calls are TRBV12-5 and TRBJ2-1, with 8 bases matching TRBD1. The length of the CDR3 is 15 residues. V shed 6 bases, J shed 4 bases, and the junction held 8 bases outside the gene matches. Germline assignment: CDR1 LGHNT and CDR2 FRNRAP. The CDR3 here is CASGPPGTGYNEQFF. CDR3 nucleotides: TGTGCTAGTGGGCCCCCCGGGACAGGATACAATGAGCAGTTCTTC.

This rearrangement joins TRBV19 to TRBJ1-5, with no clear D. Germline CDR1 and CDR2: LNHDA and SQIVND (reference sequence). Between the trimmed V and J ends, which lost 3 bases and 4 bases, there was a span of 13 bases. This CDR3 is 15 amino acids long. For the CDR3, the DNA is TGTGCCAGTAGTATTACACACCGCGGGAATCAGCCCCAGCATTTT. This sequence encodes CASSITHRGNQPQHF.

The rearrangement uses TRBV2 and TRBJ1-5, with D perhaps matching TRBD1 (6 bases). CDR1 and CDR2 (germline): SNHLY, FYNNEI. The CDR3 spans 15 residues. Trimming stripped 4 bases from V and 3 bases from J, with 13 bases between. The CDR3, as DNA: TGTGCCAGCAGTGTATTTGGGGACACCAATCAGCCCCAGCATTTT. Amino acids: CASSVFGDTNQPQHF.

The CDR3 reads CASSKEGTMNTEAFF. The CDR3 coding sequence is TGTGCCAGCAGCAAAGAGGGCACCATGAACACTGAAGCTTTCTTT. The V call is TRBV11-2, the J call TRBJ1-1; the D is unclear. The V end was cut by 5 bases, the J end by 0 bases, with 13 bases between. The CDR3 has 15 amino acids. Germline CDR1 and CDR2: SGHAT and FQNNGV.

The gene calls are TRBV11-2 and TRBJ2-3; 7 positions match TRBD1. Germline CDR1 is SGHAT and CDR2 is FQNNGV. Trimming removed 6 bases from V and 3 bases from J; junction bases left unmatched: 6. There are 14 residues in the CDR3. Written as DNA, the CDR3 is TGTGCCAGCAGGCCAATGGACAGGACAGATACGCAGTATTTT. Amino acids: CASRPMDRTDTQYF.

V is TRBV27 and J is TRBJ1-1; D uncertain. The V gene lost 3 bases and the J gene lost 4 bases, with 9 bases spanning the gap. The CDR3 length is 13 residues. Germline lookup yields CDR1 MNHEY and CDR2 SMNVEV (reference sequence). CDR3 nucleotides: TGTGCCAGCAGTTTCGGGGTTGGCACTGAAGCTTTCTTT. It specifies CASSFGVGTEAFF.